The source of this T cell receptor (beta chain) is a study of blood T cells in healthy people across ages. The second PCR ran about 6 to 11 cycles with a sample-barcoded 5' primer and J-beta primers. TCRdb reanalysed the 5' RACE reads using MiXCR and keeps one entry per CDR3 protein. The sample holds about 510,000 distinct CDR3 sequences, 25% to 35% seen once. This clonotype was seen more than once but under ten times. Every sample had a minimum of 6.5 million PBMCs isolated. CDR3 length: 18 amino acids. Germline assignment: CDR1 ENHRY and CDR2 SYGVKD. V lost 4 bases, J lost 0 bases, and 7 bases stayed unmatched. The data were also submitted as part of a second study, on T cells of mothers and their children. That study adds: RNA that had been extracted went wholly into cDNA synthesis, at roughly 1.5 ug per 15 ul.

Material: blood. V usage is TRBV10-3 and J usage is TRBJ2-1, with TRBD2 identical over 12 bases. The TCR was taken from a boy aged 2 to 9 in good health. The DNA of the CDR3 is TGTGCCATCAGTGCACTAGCGGGGGGTCCGAGCTCCTACAATGAGCAGTTCTTC. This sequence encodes CAISALAGGPSSYNEQFF.